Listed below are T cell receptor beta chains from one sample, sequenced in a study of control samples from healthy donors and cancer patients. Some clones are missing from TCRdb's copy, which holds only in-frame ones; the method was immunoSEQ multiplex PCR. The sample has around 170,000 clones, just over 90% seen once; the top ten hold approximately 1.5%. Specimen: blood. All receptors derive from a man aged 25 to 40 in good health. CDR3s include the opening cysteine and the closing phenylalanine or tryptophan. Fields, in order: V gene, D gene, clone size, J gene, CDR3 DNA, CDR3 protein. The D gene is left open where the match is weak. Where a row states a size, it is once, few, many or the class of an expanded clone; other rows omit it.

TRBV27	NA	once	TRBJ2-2	TGTGCCAGCAGTTTATCGCGCACCGGGGAGCTGTTTTTT	CASSLSRTGELFF
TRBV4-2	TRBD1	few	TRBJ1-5	TGTGCCAGCAGCCAAGATCCAGACAGGGGCCGAAATCAGCCCCAGCATTTT	CASSQDPDRGRNQPQHF
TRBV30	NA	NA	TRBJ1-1	TGTGCCTGGGGATCCAGGACGAACACTGAAGCTTTCTTT	CAWGSRTNTEAFF
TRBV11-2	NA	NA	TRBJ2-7	TGTGCCAGCAGACTGCACGAAGCGCCCACCTACGAGCAGTACTTC	CASRLHEAPTYEQYF
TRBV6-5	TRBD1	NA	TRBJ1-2	TGTGCCAGCAGTCGACAGGGCTCCTATGGCTACACCTTC	CASSRQGSYGYTF
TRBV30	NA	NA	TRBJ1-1	TGTGCCTGGTATGCTGGTGGGAACACTGAAGCTTTCTTT	CAWYAGGNTEAFF
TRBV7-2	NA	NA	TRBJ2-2	TGTGCCAGCAGCTTAGCGACGAACACCGGGGAGCTGTTTTTT	CASSLATNTGELFF
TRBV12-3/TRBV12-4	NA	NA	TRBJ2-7	TGTGCCAGCAGTTTACAGGGTCCCTACGAGCAGTACTTC	CASSLQGPYEQYF
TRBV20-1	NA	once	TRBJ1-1	TGCAGTGCTAGTCGAGAGGGAGGGGAAGCTTTCTTT	CSASREGGEAFF
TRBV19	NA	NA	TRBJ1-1	TGTGCCAGTAGCCAGTGGGGGGGCACTGAAGCTTTCTTT	CASSQWGGTEAFF
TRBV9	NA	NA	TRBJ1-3	TGTGCCAGCAGCGTTAGACCAGGGGCTGGAAACACCATATATTTT	CASSVRPGAGNTIYF
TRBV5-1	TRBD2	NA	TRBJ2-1	TGCGCCAGCAGCTTGGAGGGACTAGCGGGACTAAGCTCCTACAATGAGCAGTTCTTC	CASSLEGLAGLSSYNEQFF
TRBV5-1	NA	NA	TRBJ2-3	TGCGCCAGCAGCTTTGAGGCGGAGAGGCGGGCGGATACGCAGTATTTT	CASSFEAERRADTQYF
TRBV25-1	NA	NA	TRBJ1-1	TGTGCCAGCAGCTTGCCAGGGAACACTGAAGCTTTCTTT	CASSLPGNTEAFF
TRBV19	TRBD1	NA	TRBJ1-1	TGTGCCAGTAGTCCGGGGACAGGGGGAGCTTTCTTT	CASSPGTGGAFF
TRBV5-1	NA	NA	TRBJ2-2	TGCGCCAGCAGCATCGGGACTTCGAACACCGGGGAGCTGTTTTTT	CASSIGTSNTGELFF
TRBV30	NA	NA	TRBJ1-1	TGTGCCTGGGCGGGACTCAGGGAGGCTTTCTTT	CAWAGLREAFF
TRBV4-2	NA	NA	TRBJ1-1	TGTGCCAGCAGCCAAGAGGTATATGGGGCCAGGGCTTCCTCTGAAGCTTTCTTT	CASSQEVYGARASSEAFF
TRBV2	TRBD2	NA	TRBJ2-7	TGTGCCAGCAGTGATCTGGGACTAGCGGGAGTGCTGGGCTACGAGCAGTACTTC	CASSDLGLAGVLGYEQYF
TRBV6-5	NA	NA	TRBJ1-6	TGTGCCAGTTGGGCGGCAGGGGTGGGATCACCCCTCCACTTT	CASWAAGVGSPLHF
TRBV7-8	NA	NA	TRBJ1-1	TGTGCCAGCAGCTTCCGGTGGCCTGAAGCTTTCTTT	CASSFRWPEAFF
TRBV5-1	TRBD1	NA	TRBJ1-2	TGCGCCAGCAGCCCCGGGGACAGCTCCTATGGCTACACCTTC	CASSPGDSSYGYTF
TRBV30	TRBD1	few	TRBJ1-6	TGTGCCTGGAAGACAGGGGGAGCTTCACCCCTCCACTTT	CAWKTGGASPLHF
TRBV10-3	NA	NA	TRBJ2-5	TGTGCCATCAGTGGGGGTAGCGCAGGAGGCAGGGAGACCCAGTACTTC	CAISGGSAGGRETQYF
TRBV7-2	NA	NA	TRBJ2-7	TGTGCCAGCAGCCTACTGGGGGGCCCCTACGAGCAGTACTTC	CASSLLGGPYEQYF
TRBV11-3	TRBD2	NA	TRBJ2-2	TGTGCCAGCAGCTTAGTTGGCGGGGGGGCCTTCACCGGGGAGCTGTTTTTT	CASSLVGGGAFTGELFF
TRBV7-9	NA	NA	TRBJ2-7	TGTGCCAGCAGCTCGACTGTGGGCCTAGACCCCGACGAGCAGTACTTC	CASSSTVGLDPDEQYF
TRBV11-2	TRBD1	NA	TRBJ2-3	TGTGCCAGCAGCTCGGGACAGGGGGCGACAGATACGCAGTATTTT	CASSSGQGATDTQYF
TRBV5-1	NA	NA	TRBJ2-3	TGCGCCAGCAGCTTGTCGGGCGGGCTTAGCACAGATACGCAGTATTTT	CASSLSGGLSTDTQYF
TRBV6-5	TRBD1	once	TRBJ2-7	TGTGCCAGCACGGCAGGGGGTTACGAGCAGTACTTC	CASTAGGYEQYF
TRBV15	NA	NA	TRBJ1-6	TGTGCCACCAGCAGAGGGGGGTCGGACTTCGGTAATTCACCCCTCCACTTT	CATSRGGSDFGNSPLHF
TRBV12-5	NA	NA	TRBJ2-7	TGTGCTAGTGGGGACACAGGGACAAACTCCTACGAGCAGTACTTC	CASGDTGTNSYEQYF
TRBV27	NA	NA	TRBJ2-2	TGTGCCAGCAGGGGGGGTTTGGCCGGGGAGCTGTTTTTT	CASRGGLAGELFF
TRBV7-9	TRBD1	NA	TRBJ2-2	TGTGCCAGCAGCTTTAGGGTACCGGGACAGGGGTCCACCGGGGAGCTGTTTTTT	CASSFRVPGQGSTGELFF
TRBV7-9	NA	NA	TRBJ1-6	TGTGCCAGCAGCTTAGGGGGTCGGGGTCGGAATAATTCACCCCTCCACTTT	CASSLGGRGRNNSPLHF
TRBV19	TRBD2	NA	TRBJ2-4	TGTGCCAGTAGTAGGACTAGCGGGAGTGGCAAAAACATTCAGTACTTC	CASSRTSGSGKNIQYF
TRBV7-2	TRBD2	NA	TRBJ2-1	TGTGCCAGCAGCTTGGGACTAGCGGGGGGAGGTGAGCAGTTCTTC	CASSLGLAGGGEQFF
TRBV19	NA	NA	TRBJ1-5	TGTGCCAGTAGTATTATTGAACAGATCAATCAGCCCCAGCATTTT	CASSIIEQINQPQHF
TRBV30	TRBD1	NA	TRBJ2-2	TGTGCCTGCGGGGGACAGGGTAACACCGGGGAGCTGTTTTTT	CACGGQGNTGELFF
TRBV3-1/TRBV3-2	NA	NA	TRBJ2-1	TGTGCCAGCAGCCTCGGCGGCCACTCCTACAATGAGCAGTTCTTC	CASSLGGHSYNEQFF
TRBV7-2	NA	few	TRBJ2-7	TGTGCCAGCAGCAGGCCGCAGGACTACGAGCAGTACTTC	CASSRPQDYEQYF
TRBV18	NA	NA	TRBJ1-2	TGTGCCAGCTCACCACCGGGGGGCCCCGGGGGCTATGGCTACACCTTC	CASSPPGGPGGYGYTF
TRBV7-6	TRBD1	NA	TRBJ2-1	TGTGCCAGCAGCCAAGGACAGGGGGCCTACAATGAGCAGTTCTTC	CASSQGQGAYNEQFF
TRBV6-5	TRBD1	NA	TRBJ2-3	TGTGCCAGCAGAAGGGACAGACTTAGCACAGATACGCAGTATTTT	CASRRDRLSTDTQYF
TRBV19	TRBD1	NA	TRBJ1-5	TGTGCCACCTCACACCCCTGGAGGGGGCAGGAACAGCCCCAGCATTTT	CATSHPWRGQEQPQHF
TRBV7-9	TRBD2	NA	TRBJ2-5	TGTGCCAGCAGCTCTAGATCCGGGGCTAGCGGGGAGACCCAGTACTTC	CASSSRSGASGETQYF
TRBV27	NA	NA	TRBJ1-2	TGTGCCAGCAGTTTATCCACCCCCAGAGCCCCCACTAACTATGGCTACACCTTC	CASSLSTPRAPTNYGYTF
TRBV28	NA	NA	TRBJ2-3	TGTGCCAGCAGTTTAGCGATGGAGACAGCCTTCACAGATACGCAGTATTTT	CASSLAMETAFTDTQYF
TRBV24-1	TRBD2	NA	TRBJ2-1	TGTGCCACCAGTGACTCCCGGGGGGTGGGACTAGCGGGAAACAATGAGCAGTTCTTC	CATSDSRGVGLAGNNEQFF